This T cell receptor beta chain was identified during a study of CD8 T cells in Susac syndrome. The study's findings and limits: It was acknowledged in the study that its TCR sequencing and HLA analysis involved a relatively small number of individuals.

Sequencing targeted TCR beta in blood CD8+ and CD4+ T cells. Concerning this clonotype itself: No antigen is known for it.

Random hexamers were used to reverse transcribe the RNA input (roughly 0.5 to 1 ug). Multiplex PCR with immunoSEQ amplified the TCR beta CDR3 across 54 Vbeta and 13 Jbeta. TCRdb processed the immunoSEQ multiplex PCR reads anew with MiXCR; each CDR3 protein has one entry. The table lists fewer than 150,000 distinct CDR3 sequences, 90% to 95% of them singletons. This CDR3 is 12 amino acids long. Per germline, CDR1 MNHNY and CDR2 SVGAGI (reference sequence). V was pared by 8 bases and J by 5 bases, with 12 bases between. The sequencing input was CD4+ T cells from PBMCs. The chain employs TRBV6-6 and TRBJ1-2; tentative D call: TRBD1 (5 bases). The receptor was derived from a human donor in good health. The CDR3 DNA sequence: TGTGCCAGCCGGCAGGGCCTATATGGCTACACCTTC. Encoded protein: CASRQGLYGYTF.